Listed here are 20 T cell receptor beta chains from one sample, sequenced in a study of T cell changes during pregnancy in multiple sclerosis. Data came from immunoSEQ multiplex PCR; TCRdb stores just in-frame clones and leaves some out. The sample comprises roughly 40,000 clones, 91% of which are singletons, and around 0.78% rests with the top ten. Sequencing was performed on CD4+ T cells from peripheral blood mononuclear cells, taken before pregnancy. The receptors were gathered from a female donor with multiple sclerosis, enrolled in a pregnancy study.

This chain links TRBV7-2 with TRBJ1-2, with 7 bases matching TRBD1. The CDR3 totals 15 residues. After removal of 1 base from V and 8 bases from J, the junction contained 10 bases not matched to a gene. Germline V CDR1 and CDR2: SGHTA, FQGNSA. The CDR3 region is CASSLVVGGEGGYTF. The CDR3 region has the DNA TGTGCCAGCAGCTTAGTAGTAGGGGGCGAGGGAGGCTACACCTTC.

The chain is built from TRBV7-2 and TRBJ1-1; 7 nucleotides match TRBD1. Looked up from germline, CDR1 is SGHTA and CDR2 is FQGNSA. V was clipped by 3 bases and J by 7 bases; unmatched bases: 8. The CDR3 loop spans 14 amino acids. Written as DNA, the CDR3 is TGTGCCAGCAGCTTTCTAGGGGACAGTGGTGAAGCTTTCTTT. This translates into CASSFLGDSGEAFF.

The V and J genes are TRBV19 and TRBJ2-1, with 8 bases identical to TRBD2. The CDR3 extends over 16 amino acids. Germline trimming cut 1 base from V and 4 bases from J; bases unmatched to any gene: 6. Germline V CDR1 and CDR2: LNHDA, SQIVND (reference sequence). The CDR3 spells CASSIASGGPYNEQFF. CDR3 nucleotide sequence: TGTGCCAGTAGTATAGCCTCGGGGGGGCCGTACAATGAGCAGTTCTTC. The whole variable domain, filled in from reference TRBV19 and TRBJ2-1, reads DGGITQSPKYLFRKEGQNVTLSCEQNLNHDAMYWYRQDPGQGLRLIYYSQIVNDFQKGDIAEGYSVSREKKESFPLTVTSAQKNPTAFYLCASSIASGGPYNEQFFGPGTRLTVL.

The CDR3, as DNA: TGCGCCAGCAGCCAAGAGTCGGGTTCAGGGGGAGATGGCTACACCTTC. Its protein product is CASSQESGSGGDGYTF. The chain uses TRBV4-3 and TRBJ1-2, with 7 bases fitting TRBD1. This CDR3 region has 16 residues. V was clipped by 0 bases and J by 6 bases; unmatched bases: 10. Germline assignment: CDR1 LGHNA and CDR2 YSLEER.

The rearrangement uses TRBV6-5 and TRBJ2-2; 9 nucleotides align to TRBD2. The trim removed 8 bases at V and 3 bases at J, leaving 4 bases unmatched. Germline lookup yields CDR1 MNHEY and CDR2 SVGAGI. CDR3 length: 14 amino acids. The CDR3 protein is CASRGGAHTGELFF. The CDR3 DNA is TGTGCCAGCCGCGGGGGGGCTCACACCGGGGAGCTGTTTTTT.

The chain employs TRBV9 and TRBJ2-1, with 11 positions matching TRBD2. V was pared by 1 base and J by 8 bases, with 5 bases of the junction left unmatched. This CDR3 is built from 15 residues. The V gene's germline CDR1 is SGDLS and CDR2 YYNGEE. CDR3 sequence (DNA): TGTGCCAGCAGCGTAAATAGCGGGGGGGAGTATGAGCAGTTCTTC. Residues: CASSVNSGGEYEQFF.

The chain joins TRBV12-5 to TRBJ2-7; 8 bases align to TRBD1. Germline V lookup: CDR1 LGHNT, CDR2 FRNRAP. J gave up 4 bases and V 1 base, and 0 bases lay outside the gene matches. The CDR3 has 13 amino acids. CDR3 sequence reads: CASGLGQGYEQYF. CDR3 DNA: TGTGCTAGTGGTTTGGGACAGGGGTACGAGCAGTACTTC.

CDR3 DNA sequence: TGTGCCAGCAGACCGGACAGGGGGCAGGTGAACACTGAAGCTTTCTTT. It translates to CASRPDRGQVNTEAFF. This chain uses TRBV6-6 with TRBJ1-1, with 11 bases fitting TRBD1. The CDR3 is 16 residues long. Germline CDR1 reads MNHNY; CDR2 reads SVGAGI (reference sequence). Trimming at V came to 6 bases and at J to 0 bases, leaving 6 bases not matched to a gene.

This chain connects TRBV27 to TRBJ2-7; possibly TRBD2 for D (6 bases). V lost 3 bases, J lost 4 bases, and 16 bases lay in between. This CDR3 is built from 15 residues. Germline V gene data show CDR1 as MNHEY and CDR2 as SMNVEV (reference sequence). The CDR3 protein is CASSLSGRGGYEQYF. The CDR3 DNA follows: TGTGCCAGCAGTTTGTCAGGCAGAGGAGGGTACGAGCAGTACTTC.

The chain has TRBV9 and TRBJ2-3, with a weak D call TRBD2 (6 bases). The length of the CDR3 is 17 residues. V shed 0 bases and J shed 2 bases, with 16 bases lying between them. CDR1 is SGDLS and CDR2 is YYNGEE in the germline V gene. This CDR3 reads CASSVGETSGPTDTQYF. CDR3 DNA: TGTGCCAGCAGCGTAGGTGAGACTAGTGGCCCCACAGATACGCAGTATTTT.

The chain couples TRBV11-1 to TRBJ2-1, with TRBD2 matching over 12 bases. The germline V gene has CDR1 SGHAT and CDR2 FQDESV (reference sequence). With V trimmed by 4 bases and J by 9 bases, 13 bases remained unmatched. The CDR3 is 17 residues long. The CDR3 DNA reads TGTGCCAGCAGCTCCCAACCCGGACTAGCGGGGTGGGGTGAGCAGTTCTTC. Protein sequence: CASSSQPGLAGWGEQFF.

The CDR3 bases are TGCGCCAGCCGTACAGGGGGGACCTACGAGCAGTACTTC. Translating gives CASRTGGTYEQYF. The chain uses TRBV5-1 and TRBJ2-7; 8 bases are a match to TRBD1. The junction had 5 bases not matched to a gene; V was cut back by 7 bases and J by 2 bases. The V gene's germline CDR1 is SGHRS and CDR2 YFSETQ. There are 13 residues in the CDR3.

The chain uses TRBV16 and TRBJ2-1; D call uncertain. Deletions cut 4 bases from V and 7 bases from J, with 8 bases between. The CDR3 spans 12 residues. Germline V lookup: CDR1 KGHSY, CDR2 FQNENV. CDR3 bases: TGTGCCAGCAGCCCTACAGCAAATGAGCAGTTCTTC. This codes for CASSPTANEQFF.

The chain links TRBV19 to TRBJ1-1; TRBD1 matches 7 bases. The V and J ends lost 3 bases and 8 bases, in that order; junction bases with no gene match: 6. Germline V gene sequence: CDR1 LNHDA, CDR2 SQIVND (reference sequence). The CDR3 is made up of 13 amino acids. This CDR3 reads CASSIRDRGEAFF. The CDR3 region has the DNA TGTGCCAGTAGTATTAGGGACAGAGGAGAAGCTTTCTTT.

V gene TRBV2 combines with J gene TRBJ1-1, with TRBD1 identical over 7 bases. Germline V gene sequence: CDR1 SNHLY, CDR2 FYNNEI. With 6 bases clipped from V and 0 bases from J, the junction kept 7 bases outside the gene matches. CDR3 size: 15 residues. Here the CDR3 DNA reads TGTGCCAGCAGAGTACAGGGGCCTTTGAACACTGAAGCTTTCTTT. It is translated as CASRVQGPLNTEAFF. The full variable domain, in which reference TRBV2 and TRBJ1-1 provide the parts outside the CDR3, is EPEVTQTPSHQVTQMGQEVILRCVPISNHLYFYWYRQILGQKVEFLVSFYNNEISEKSEIFDDQFSVERPDGSNFTLKIRSTKLEDSAMYFCASRVQGPLNTEAFFGQGTRLTVV.

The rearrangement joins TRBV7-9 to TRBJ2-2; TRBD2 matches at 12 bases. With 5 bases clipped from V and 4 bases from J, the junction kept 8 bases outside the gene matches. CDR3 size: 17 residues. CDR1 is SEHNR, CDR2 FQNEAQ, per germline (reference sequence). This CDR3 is CASSPRTSGVSTGELFF. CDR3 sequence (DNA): TGTGCCAGCAGCCCCAGGACTAGCGGGGTTTCCACCGGGGAGCTGTTTTTT. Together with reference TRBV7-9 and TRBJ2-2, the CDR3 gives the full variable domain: DTGVSQNPRHKITKRGQNVTFRCDPISEHNRLYWYRQTLGQGPEFLTYFQNEAQLEKSRLLSDRFSAERPKGSFSTLEIQRTEQGDSAMYLCASSPRTSGVSTGELFFGEGSRLTVL.

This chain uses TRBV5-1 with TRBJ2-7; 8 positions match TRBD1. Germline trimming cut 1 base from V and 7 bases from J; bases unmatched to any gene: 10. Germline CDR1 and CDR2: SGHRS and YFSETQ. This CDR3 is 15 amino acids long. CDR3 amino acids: CASSLTMDRAREQYF. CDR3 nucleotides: TGCGCCAGCAGCTTGACCATGGACAGGGCGCGGGAGCAGTACTTC.

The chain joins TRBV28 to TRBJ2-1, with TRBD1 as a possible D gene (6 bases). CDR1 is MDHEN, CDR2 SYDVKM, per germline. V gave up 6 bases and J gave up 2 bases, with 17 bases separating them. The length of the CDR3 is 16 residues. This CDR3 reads CASSPVEGQTYNEQFF. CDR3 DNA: TGTGCCAGCAGCCCCGTAGAGGGACAAACCTACAATGAGCAGTTCTTC. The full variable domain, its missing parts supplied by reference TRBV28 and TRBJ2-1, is DVKVTQSSRYLVKRTGEKVFLECVQDMDHENMFWYRQDPGLGLRLIYFSYDVKMKEKGDIPEGYSVSREKKERFSLILESASTNQTSMYLCASSPVEGQTYNEQFFGPGTRLTVL.

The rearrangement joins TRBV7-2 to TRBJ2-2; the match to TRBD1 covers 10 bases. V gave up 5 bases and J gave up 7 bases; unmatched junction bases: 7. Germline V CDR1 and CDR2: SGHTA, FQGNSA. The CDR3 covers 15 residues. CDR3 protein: CASSPRQGAGGELFF. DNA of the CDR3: TGTGCCAGCAGCCCTAGACAGGGGGCTGGCGGGGAGCTGTTTTTT.

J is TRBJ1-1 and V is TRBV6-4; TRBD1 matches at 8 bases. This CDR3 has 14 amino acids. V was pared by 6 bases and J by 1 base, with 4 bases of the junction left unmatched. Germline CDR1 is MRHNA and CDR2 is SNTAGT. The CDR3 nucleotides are TGTGCCAGCAGAGTCGACAGGGGGAACACTGAAGCTTTCTTT. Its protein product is CASRVDRGNTEAFF.